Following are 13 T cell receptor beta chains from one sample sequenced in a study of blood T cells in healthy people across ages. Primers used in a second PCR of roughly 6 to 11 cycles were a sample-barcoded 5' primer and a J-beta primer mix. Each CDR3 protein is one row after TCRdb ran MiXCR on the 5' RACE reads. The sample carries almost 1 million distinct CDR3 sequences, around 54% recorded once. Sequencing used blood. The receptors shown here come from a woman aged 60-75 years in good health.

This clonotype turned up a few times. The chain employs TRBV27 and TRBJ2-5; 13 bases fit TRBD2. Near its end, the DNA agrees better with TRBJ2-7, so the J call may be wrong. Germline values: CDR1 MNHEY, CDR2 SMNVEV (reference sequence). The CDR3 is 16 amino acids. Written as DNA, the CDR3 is TGTGCCAGCAGTCATTCCGGACTAGCGGGAGCCCACGAGCAGTACTTC. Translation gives CASSHSGLAGAHEQYF.

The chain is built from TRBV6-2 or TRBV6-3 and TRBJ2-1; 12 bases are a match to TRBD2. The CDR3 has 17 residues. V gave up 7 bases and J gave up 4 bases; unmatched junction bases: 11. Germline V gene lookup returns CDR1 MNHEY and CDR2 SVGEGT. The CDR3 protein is CASTEGTSGRWYNEQFF. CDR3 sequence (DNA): TGTGCCAGCACTGAGGGAACTAGCGGGAGGTGGTACAATGAGCAGTTCTTC.

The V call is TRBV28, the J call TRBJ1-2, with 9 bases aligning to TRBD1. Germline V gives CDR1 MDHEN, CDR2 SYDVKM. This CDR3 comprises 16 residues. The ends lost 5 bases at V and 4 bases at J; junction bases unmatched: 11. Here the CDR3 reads CASSLLSGTGFYGYTF. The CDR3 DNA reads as TGTGCCAGCAGTCTTCTATCCGGGACAGGGTTCTATGGCTACACCTTC.

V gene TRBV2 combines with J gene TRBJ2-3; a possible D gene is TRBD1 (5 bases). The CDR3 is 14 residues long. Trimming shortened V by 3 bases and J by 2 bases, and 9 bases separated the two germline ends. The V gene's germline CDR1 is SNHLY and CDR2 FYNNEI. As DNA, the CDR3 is TGTGCCAGCAGTGATAGGGGTCTCACAGATACGCAGTATTTT. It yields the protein CASSDRGLTDTQYF.

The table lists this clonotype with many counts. CDR3 region: CASNRNNSPLHF. In nucleotides, the CDR3 is TGTGCCAGCAACAGGAATAATTCACCCCTCCACTTT. The chain uses TRBV28 and TRBJ1-6; the D gene is possibly TRBD1 (5 bases). Germline lookup yields CDR1 MDHEN and CDR2 SYDVKM. Trimming shortened V by 7 bases and J by 5 bases, and 6 bases separated the two germline ends. This CDR3 region has 12 residues.

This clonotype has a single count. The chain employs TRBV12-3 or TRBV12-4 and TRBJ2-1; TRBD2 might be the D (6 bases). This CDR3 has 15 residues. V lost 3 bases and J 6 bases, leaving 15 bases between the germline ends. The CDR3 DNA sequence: TGTGCCAGCAGTTTTTCTGCGGGGCCGCCCAATGAGCAGTTCTTC. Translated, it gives CASSFSAGPPNEQFF.

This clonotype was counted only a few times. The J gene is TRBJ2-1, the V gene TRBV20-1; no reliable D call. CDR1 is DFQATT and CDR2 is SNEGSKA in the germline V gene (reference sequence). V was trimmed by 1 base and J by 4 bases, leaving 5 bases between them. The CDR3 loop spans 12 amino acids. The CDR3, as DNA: TGCAGTGCTAGAGGCCTTTACAATGAGCAGTTCTTC. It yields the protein CSARGLYNEQFF.

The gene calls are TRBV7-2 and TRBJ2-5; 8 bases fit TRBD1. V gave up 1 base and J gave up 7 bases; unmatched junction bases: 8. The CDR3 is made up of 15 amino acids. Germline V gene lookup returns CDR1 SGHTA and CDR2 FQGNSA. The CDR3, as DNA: TGTGCCAGCAGCTTAGAAGGGGACAGGAGGGGGACCCAGTACTTC. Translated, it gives CASSLEGDRRGTQYF.

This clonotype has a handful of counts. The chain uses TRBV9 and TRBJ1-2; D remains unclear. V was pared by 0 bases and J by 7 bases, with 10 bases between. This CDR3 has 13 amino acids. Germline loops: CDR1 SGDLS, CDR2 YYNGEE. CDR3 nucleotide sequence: TGTGCCAGCAGCGTAGATCGGGGTTCTGGCTACACCTTC. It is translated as CASSVDRGSGYTF.

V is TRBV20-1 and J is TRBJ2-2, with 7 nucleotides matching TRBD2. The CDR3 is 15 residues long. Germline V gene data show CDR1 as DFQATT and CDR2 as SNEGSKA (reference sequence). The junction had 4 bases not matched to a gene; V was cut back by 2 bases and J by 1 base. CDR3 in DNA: TGCAGTGCTAGACCCTGGGGGGGGAACACCGGGGAGCTGTTTTTT. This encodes CSARPWGGNTGELFF.

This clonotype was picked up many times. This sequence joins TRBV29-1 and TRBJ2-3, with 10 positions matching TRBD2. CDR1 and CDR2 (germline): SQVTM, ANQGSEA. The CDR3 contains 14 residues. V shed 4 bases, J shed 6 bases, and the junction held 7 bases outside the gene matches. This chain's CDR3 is CSVVPSGSLDTQYF. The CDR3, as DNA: TGCAGCGTTGTCCCTAGCGGGAGTTTGGATACGCAGTATTTT.

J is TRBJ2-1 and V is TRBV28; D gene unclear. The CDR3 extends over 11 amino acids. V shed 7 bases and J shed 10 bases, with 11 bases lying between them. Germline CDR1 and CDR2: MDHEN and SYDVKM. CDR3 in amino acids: CASTLKGEQFF. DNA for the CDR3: TGTGCCAGCACTCTCAAAGGCGAGCAGTTCTTC.

CDR3 nucleotides: TGTGCCAGCAGCCGAAAGGACGGTAACTATGGCTACACCTTC. Its protein product is CASSRKDGNYGYTF. V and J are TRBV3-1 and TRBJ1-2; no firm D call. The CDR3 has 14 residues. The V end was cut by 4 bases, the J end by 1 base, with 10 bases between. Per the germline V gene, CDR1 is LGHDT and CDR2 is YNNKEL (reference sequence).